This TCR beta chain was profiled in a study of OX40 agonist ivuxolimab in advanced cancers. Looking at the study overall: The eligibility criteria allowed prior anti-PD-1, anti-PD-L1 or anti-CTLA-4 therapy, and approximately 42% had some.

Clones were read by immunoSEQ multiplex PCR, and TCRdb kept only the in-frame ones, dropping some. The table has more than 90,000 clones, about four fifths seen once. Findings and caveats of the study: CD4+ and CD8+ T cells in blood underwent clonal expansion by week 6 at 0.1 to 3.0 mg/kg. Individuals who were partial responders at 0.1-3.0 mg/kg had clonal expansion that ranked among the lowest.

Trimming shortened V by 5 bases and J by 0 bases, and 8 bases separated the two germline ends. Per the germline V gene, CDR1 is LGHNT and CDR2 is FRNRAP. This CDR3 spans 14 amino acids. Patients had blood sampled at baseline and again on cycle 4 day 1 and cycle 7 day 1. Worth noting for this clone: Antigen unknown.

The TCR comes from an adult with an advanced solid tumor such as melanoma, head and neck, liver or kidney cancer. The chain uses TRBV12-5 and TRBJ1-3; D possibly corresponds to TRBD1 (5 bases). The material sequenced was CD4+ or CD8+ T cells sorted from blood, taken in a trial of the OX40 agonist ivuxolimab. CDR3 in DNA: TGTGCTAGTGGTCAGGGCGACTCTGGAAACACCATATATTTT. It is translated as CASGQGDSGNTIYF. The variable domain in full, with the rest retrieved from reference TRBV12-5 and TRBJ1-3, is DARVTQTPRHKVTEMGQEVTMRCQPILGHNTVFWYRQTMMQGLELLAYFRNRAPLDDSGMPKDRFSAEMPDATLATLKIQPSEPRDSAVYFCASGQGDSGNTIYFGEGSWLTVV.